A selection of T cell receptor beta chains follows, all from one sample in a study of control samples from healthy donors and cancer patients. Produced via immunoSEQ multiplex PCR; TCRdb's table is partial and in-frame only. The profile shows 150,000 or so clones, around nine tenths of them singletons. The specimen sequenced was blood. Every receptor here comes from a man aged 40-55 years in good health. CDR3s include the opening cysteine and the closing phenylalanine or tryptophan. A D gene is named only where the DNA matches it firmly. Expanded clones are given a class, and other clones once, few, many or no size at all.

>TRBJ2-5|TRBD2|once|TRBV7-6
CASSHRLAGGWYQETQYF
TGTGCCAGCAGCCACCGACTAGCGGGGGGGTGGTACCAAGAGACCCAGTACTTC
>TRBJ1-1|-|-|TRBV23-1
CASSPAEEGNTEAFF
TGCGCCAGCAGTCCCGCGGAGGAGGGGAACACTGAAGCTTTCTTT
>TRBJ1-2|-|-|TRBV6-4
CASSDRVPPIYGYTF
TGTGCCAGCAGTGACCGGGTACCTCCTATTTATGGCTACACCTTC
>TRBJ2-1|-|-|TRBV6-1
CASSDLANEQFF
TGTGCCAGCAGTGACCTCGCAAATGAGCAGTTCTTC
>TRBJ1-1|-|once|TRBV5-6
CASRYGVQGNTEAFF
TGTGCCAGCCGCTATGGAGTGCAGGGGAACACTGAAGCTTTCTTT
>TRBJ1-2|TRBD1|-|TRBV6-5
CASRPPGQLYGYTF
TGTGCCAGCCGGCCTCCGGGACAGCTGTATGGCTACACCTTC
>TRBJ2-3|-|-|TRBV10-3
CAISERDGRQDTQYF
TGTGCCATCAGTGAGAGGGACGGGAGACAGGATACGCAGTATTTT
>TRBJ2-1|-|-|TRBV2
CASSARDSYYNEQFF
TGTGCCAGCAGCGCCCGGGACTCTTACTACAATGAGCAGTTCTTC
>TRBJ1-2|-|-|TRBV6-5
CASQGANYGYTF
TGTGCCAGTCAGGGCGCTAACTATGGCTACACCTTC
>TRBJ2-1|TRBD1|-|TRBV15
CATSREDRAYNEQFF
TGTGCCACCAGCAGAGAGGACAGGGCTTACAATGAGCAGTTCTTC
>TRBJ2-5|-|-|TRBV6-5
CASSWYTRTETQYF
TGTGCCAGCAGTTGGTACACACGGACGGAGACCCAGTACTTC
>TRBJ1-5|-|-|TRBV19
CASSWGASQPQHF
TGTGCCAGTAGTTGGGGGGCCAGTCAGCCCCAGCATTTT
>TRBJ2-1|-|-|TRBV5-5
CASSQDGYNEQFF
TGTGCCAGCAGCCAGGACGGGTACAATGAGCAGTTCTTC
>TRBJ2-7|TRBD2|-|TRBV14
CASSQASLRGRLSYEQYF
TGTGCCAGCAGCCAAGCATCTTTGCGGGGGAGACTTTCCTACGAGCAGTACTTC
>TRBJ1-1|TRBD1|-|TRBV3-1/TRBV3-2
CASSQDRRGEAFF
TGTGCCAGCAGTCAGGACAGGAGGGGTGAAGCTTTCTTT
>TRBJ1-5|-|few|TRBV19
CASKTGHSNQPQHF
TGTGCCAGTAAGACAGGACATAGCAATCAGCCCCAGCATTTT
>TRBJ2-1|TRBD1|-|TRBV13
CASSLGLSWDSSYNEQFF
TGTGCCAGCAGCTTAGGCCTAAGTTGGGACAGCTCCTACAATGAGCAGTTCTTC
>TRBJ2-5|-|-|TRBV6-5
CASSYDNKGTQYF
TGTGCCAGCAGTTATGACAACAAGGGGACCCAGTACTTC
>TRBJ2-2|-|-|TRBV7-2
CASSLGGAQAYTGELFF
TGTGCCAGCAGCCTCGGGGGCGCCCAGGCCTACACCGGGGAGCTGTTTTTT
>TRBJ1-5|-|many|TRBV6-6
CASSYSIDIQPQHF
TGTGCCAGCAGTTACTCGATTGATATTCAGCCCCAGCATTTT
>TRBJ1-1|-|-|TRBV9
CASSVAVGARTEAFF
TGTGCCAGCAGCGTAGCTGTGGGGGCGCGCACTGAAGCTTTCTTT
>TRBJ2-2|TRBD1|-|TRBV9
CASSYSTGTNTGELFF
TGTGCCAGCAGCTACTCGACAGGGACGAACACCGGGGAGCTGTTTTTT
>TRBJ2-2|-|-|TRBV5-4
CASSLARGNTGELFF
TGTGCCAGCAGCTTGGCCCGGGGAAACACCGGGGAGCTGTTTTTT
>TRBJ2-1|TRBD1|-|TRBV11-2
CASSAGQGFWNEQFF
TGTGCCAGCAGCGCCGGACAGGGTTTCTGGAATGAGCAGTTCTTC
>TRBJ2-3|-|-|TRBV4-1
CASSQEGIARLLTDTQYF
TGCGCCAGCAGCCAAGAGGGGATAGCGCGCCTACTCACAGATACGCAGTATTTT
>TRBJ2-7|-|-|TRBV19
CASSISIHSTYEQYF
TGTGCCAGTAGTATAAGTATACATTCCACCTACGAGCAGTACTTC